Listed here are 10 T cell receptor beta chains from one sample, sequenced in a study of response to subunit inactivated influenza vaccine. TCRdb used MiXCR to reprocess the RT-PCR reads, holding one entry per CDR3 protein. This table holds a few hundred thousand distinct CDR3 sequences, about 10% found once. This specimen was PBMCs from blood, taken roughly 46 days after vaccination. These receptors all come from a man aged 50-60 years who received an inactivated influenza vaccine.

This clonotype was seen more than once but under ten times. The chain couples TRBV12-3 or TRBV12-4 to TRBJ1-1; TRBD1 matches 11 bases. This CDR3 has 14 residues. V lost 6 bases, J lost 7 bases, and 7 bases stayed unmatched. The CDR3 loop is CASSQGQGAVEAFF. For the CDR3, the DNA is TGTGCCAGCAGCCAAGGACAGGGGGCTGTTGAAGCTTTCTTT.

This clonotype occurred many times. The genes are TRBV29-1 and TRBJ1-2; 9 bases map to TRBD1. With 4 bases clipped from V and 8 bases from J, the junction kept 11 bases outside the gene matches. The CDR3 spans 14 residues. CDR1 is SQVTM, CDR2 ANQGSEA, per germline. For the CDR3, the DNA is TGCAGCGTTGCCGGGACAGGGAGGTTGGAGGGCTACACCTTC. Translated: CSVAGTGRLEGYTF.

This clonotype was seen a few times. V is TRBV25-1 and J is TRBJ1-2; D not resolved. CDR3 length: 15 residues. The germline V gene has CDR1 MGHDK and CDR2 SYGVNS. The V gene lost 0 bases and the J gene lost 0 bases, with 8 bases spanning the gap. CDR3 region: CASSEYSQANYGYTF. The CDR3 DNA reads as TGTGCCAGCAGTGAATATTCCCAGGCTAACTATGGCTACACCTTC.

This clonotype was counted at least ten times. This chain joins TRBV12-3 or TRBV12-4 and TRBJ2-7; D uncertain. The CDR3 loop spans 15 amino acids. V shed 4 bases and J shed 1 base, with 14 bases lying between them. DNA for the CDR3: TGTGCCAGCAGTTCAACTTGGACCAATTCCTACGAGCAGTACTTC. Its translation: CASSSTWTNSYEQYF.

The chain has TRBV27 and TRBJ2-1; D not resolved. Trimming pared 5 bases from V and 4 bases from J, leaving 9 bases between. The CDR3 has 13 amino acids. Per germline, CDR1 MNHEY and CDR2 SMNVEV (reference sequence). Here the CDR3 reads CASSTRQYNEQFF. In nucleotides, the CDR3 is TGTGCCAGCAGTACCCGACAATACAATGAGCAGTTCTTC.

This clonotype was seen at least ten times. The V call is TRBV5-1, the J call TRBJ2-3, with 8 bases matching TRBD1. CDR1 and CDR2 (germline): SGHRS, YFSETQ. V shed 0 bases, J shed 14 bases, and the junction held 14 bases outside the gene matches. This CDR3 is 15 amino acids long. CDR3 amino acids: CASSLGGTGGELRYF. The DNA for the CDR3 is TGCGCCAGCAGCTTGGGCGGGACAGGCGGGGAGTTACGGTATTTT.

This clonotype was seen many times. This chain joins TRBV7-2 and TRBJ2-1; TRBD1 aligns across 8 bases. The CDR3 runs 13 residues. CDR1 is SGHTA and CDR2 is FQGNSA in the germline V gene. V gave up 4 bases and J gave up 12 bases; unmatched junction bases: 8. CDR3 DNA sequence: TGTGCCAGCAGCTCAAGGACAGGGAAAGGGCAGTTCTTC. This gives the protein CASSSRTGKGQFF.

There are many counts of this clonotype. This chain links TRBV7-9 with TRBJ1-1, with D perhaps matching TRBD1 (6 bases). Per germline, CDR1 SEHNR and CDR2 FQNEAQ (reference sequence). V was cut by 1 base and J by 11 bases, with 14 bases left in between. This CDR3 spans 13 amino acids. The CDR3 bases are TGTGCCAGCAGCTTAGGAGGGGGGAAGGATGCTTTCTTT. Translating it yields CASSLGGGKDAFF.

This clonotype came up many times. The chain is built from TRBV6-1 and TRBJ1-5, with D perhaps TRBD1 (5 bases). Germline CDR1 MNHNS, CDR2 SASEGT. V lost 6 bases to trimming and J lost 0 bases, with 9 bases between them. There are 14 residues in the CDR3. The CDR3 nucleotides are TGTGCCAGCAGGGATCAGGGTAGCAATCAGCCCCAGCATTTT. Translating gives CASRDQGSNQPQHF.

This chain uses TRBV6-1 with TRBJ1-1, with a weak D call TRBD1 (5 bases). The CDR3 contains 14 residues. The germline V and J ends were trimmed by 5 bases and 4 bases, with 14 bases remaining between them. The V gene's germline CDR1 is MNHNS and CDR2 SASEGT. CDR3 sequence reads: CASSKMTEGTEAFF. In DNA form, the CDR3 reads TGTGCCAGCAGTAAGATGACAGAGGGCACTGAAGCTTTCTTT.